The present T cell receptor beta chain was sequenced within a study of shared clonotypes between healthy human individuals. Selected positively for CCR7 and CD45RO-negative, naive CD8 cells excluded terminally differentiated effector memory CD45RA+ cells. Deep was the level used in running the assay. Method: immunoSEQ multiplex PCR; TCRdb's copy keeps in-frame clones and lacks some. Found here are 450,000 to 700,000 clones, nearly 97% of them singletons; the top ten hold roughly 0.1%. Germline loops: CDR1 LNHNV, CDR2 YYDKDF (reference sequence). Trimming took 3 bases from V and 4 from J; bases not matched to a gene: 3. The CDR3 runs to 16 residues.

The material sequenced was naive CD8+ T cells sorted from blood. This clonotype was obtained from a woman aged 30 to 39 in good health. V gene TRBV15 combines with J gene TRBJ2-2, with 12 bases matching TRBD2. The CDR3 nucleotides are TGTGCCACCAGCAGCGGACTAGCGGGGTTCACCGGGGAGCTGTTTTTT. Amino acid sequence: CATSSGLAGFTGELFF.